This passage covers 29 T cell receptor beta chains from one sample sequenced in a study of cytomegalovirus exposure and HLA in healthy donors. With 60 Vbeta and 13 Jbeta primers, the PCR was carried out. Assay used: immunoSEQ multiplex PCR; TCRdb lists only in-frame clones, some missing. This repertoire shows roughly 100,000 clones, 70% to 85% found once; its top ten account for roughly 3.4%. The sequencing input was PBMCs. These receptors were taken from a man between 60 and 75 years old in good health and CMV-seronegative.

This clone was counted between two and nine times. This chain connects TRBV30 to TRBJ1-1; D ambiguous. The V gene lost 1 base and the J gene lost 5 bases, with 5 bases spanning the gap. The CDR3 sequence is 11 residues long. From germline, CDR1 is GTSNPN and CDR2 SVGIG (reference sequence). The CDR3 DNA is TGTGCCTGGAGTGATCGGACTGAAGCTTTCTTT. Its translation: CAWSDRTEAFF.

The rearrangement uses TRBV7-9 and TRBJ1-5; 7 bases agree with TRBD1. Per germline, CDR1 SEHNR and CDR2 FQNEAQ (reference sequence). V trimming: 7 bases; J trimming: 3 bases; junction bases outside the gene matches: 12. CDR3 size: 16 residues. CDR3 sequence (DNA): TGTGCCAGCATCCACAGGGGTAAGGACGTCAATCAGCCCCAGCATTTT. Residues: CASIHRGKDVNQPQHF.

The rearrangement links TRBV29-1 to TRBJ2-5, with TRBD2 as a possible D gene (7 bases). Germline-derived CDR1 and CDR2 are SQVTM and ANQGSEA. The CDR3 has 13 residues. Trimming pared 8 bases from V and 6 bases from J, leaving 19 bases between. DNA of the CDR3: TGCAGCACCTACGTTGGGGGGGCTAAGACCCAGTACTTC. Translating it yields CSTYVGGAKTQYF.

About this clone: Other DNA sequences of this sample code for an identical CDR3. The CDR3 region is CASSLQGTGELFF. As DNA, the CDR3 is TGTGCCAGCAGTTTACAGGGGACCGGGGAGCTGTTTTTT. V and J are TRBV2 and TRBJ2-2; 7 positions match TRBD1. V shed 5 bases and J 5 bases; nucleotides not matched to a gene: 2. The germline V gene encodes CDR1 SNHLY and CDR2 FYNNEI. CDR3 length equals 13 residues.

This clone occurred once. V gene TRBV9 combines with J gene TRBJ2-5; 7 bases align to TRBD2. The CDR3 has 14 residues. CDR1 SGDLS and CDR2 YYNGEE come from the germline V gene. V gave up 3 bases and J gave up 5 bases; unmatched junction bases: 7. The CDR3 loop is CASSDTSAGETQYF. DNA for the CDR3: TGTGCCAGCAGCGACACTAGCGCCGGGGAGACCCAGTACTTC.

The chain links TRBV7-9 to TRBJ1-2, with D perhaps matching TRBD1 (6 bases). Trimming took off 5 bases at V and 3 bases at J, with 16 bases between the two ends. The CDR3 covers 15 residues. CDR1 is SEHNR and CDR2 is FQNEAQ in the germline V gene (reference sequence). CDR3 region: CASSGSSTGDYGYTF. CDR3 nucleotides: TGTGCCAGCAGCGGTAGTTCGACAGGCGACTATGGCTACACCTTC.

As DNA, the CDR3 is TGTGCCAGTAGTCCAGGACAGAGGCAGGAAAAACTGTTTTTT. Its translation: CASSPGQRQEKLFF. The chain uses TRBV19 and TRBJ1-4; D possibly corresponds to TRBD1 (6 bases). This CDR3 is built from 14 residues. CDR1 LNHDA and CDR2 SQIVND come from the germline V gene (reference sequence). Trimming stripped 5 bases from V and 8 bases from J, with 15 bases between. Supplemented by reference TRBV19 and TRBJ1-4, the full variable domain reads DGGITQSPKYLFRKEGQNVTLSCEQNLNHDAMYWYRQDPGQGLRLIYYSQIVNDFQKGDIAEGYSVSREKKESFPLTVTSAQKNPTAFYLCASSPGQRQEKLFFGSGTQLSVL.

This clone was observed a handful of times. The V gene is TRBV18, the J gene TRBJ1-4, with D possibly matching TRBD1 (5 bases). The CDR3 is made up of 14 amino acids. The V end was cut by 6 bases, the J end by 2 bases, with 10 bases between. CDR1 KGHSH and CDR2 LQKENI come from the germline V gene. The CDR3 here is CASSPRATNEKLFF. DNA of the CDR3: TGTGCCAGCTCCCCCAGGGCTACTAATGAAAAACTGTTTTTT.

As for this clone: The junction departs from the called germline gene at one end, perhaps through a read error. This CDR3 is CSSSLGTNGAFF. As DNA, the CDR3 is TGTTCCAGCAGCTTAGGGACAAATGGAGCTTTCTTT. The chain links TRBV7-9 to TRBJ1-1; D is possibly TRBD1 (6 bases). From germline, CDR1 is SEHNR and CDR2 FQNEAQ (reference sequence). The CDR3 length is 12 residues.

This chain uses TRBV10-3 with TRBJ2-4; D remains ambiguous. The CDR3 is made up of 15 amino acids. The germline V gene has CDR1 ENHRY and CDR2 SYGVKD. V dropped 6 bases and J dropped 0 bases, with 12 bases sitting between them. This CDR3 reads CAISDFSLAKNIQYF. In DNA, the CDR3 is TGTGCCATCAGCGACTTTTCCTTAGCCAAAAACATTCAGTACTTC.

The chain has TRBV5-1 and TRBJ2-2; 8 nucleotides match TRBD2. The CDR3 consists of 17 residues. V was clipped by 1 base and J by 5 bases; unmatched bases: 10. Germline CDR1 SGHRS, CDR2 YFSETQ. The CDR3 DNA follows: TGCGCCAGCAGCTTGACGAGCGGGGGTTTCGGAACCGGGGAGCTGTTTTTT. It encodes CASSLTSGGFGTGELFF.

The V and J genes are TRBV5-5 and TRBJ1-3; D is possibly TRBD1 (5 bases). Germline CDR1 reads SGHKS; CDR2 reads YYEKEE (reference sequence). The CDR3 contains 16 residues. The ends were cut back, 4 bases at V and 0 bases at J, with 14 bases in the middle. The CDR3 region has the DNA TGTGCCAGCAGCAAAACGGGGGGTAGCTCTGGAAACACCATATATTTT. It specifies CASSKTGGSSGNTIYF.

Concerning this clone itself: The junction does not match germline at one end; this may be a read error. The V and J genes are TRBV7-9 and TRBJ2-1, with D possibly TRBD1 on 6 matching bases. The CDR3 contains 15 residues. Looked up from germline, CDR1 is SEHNR and CDR2 is FQNEAQ (reference sequence). The DNA for the CDR3 is TGTGCCAGCAGTTTAGTACAGGGTGGGCTCGATGAGCAGTTCTTC. As protein: CASSLVQGGLDEQFF.

A single count supports this clone. This chain connects TRBV5-1 to TRBJ2-2, with 7 bases lining up with TRBD1. With 10 bases clipped from V and 1 base from J, the junction kept 7 bases outside the gene matches. The germline gives CDR1 SGHRS, CDR2 YFSETQ. The CDR3 spans 14 residues. CDR3 amino acids: CAGKTGQNTGELFF. In nucleotides, the CDR3 is TGCGCCGGGAAGACAGGGCAGAACACCGGGGAGCTGTTTTTT.

The chain joins TRBV7-2 to TRBJ2-5; 8 bases align to TRBD1. The CDR3 is made up of 13 amino acids. CDR1 and CDR2 (germline): SGHTA, FQGNSA. The junction had 3 bases not matched to a gene; V was cut back by 6 bases and J by 3 bases. The DNA of the CDR3 is TGTGCCAGCAGGGGGACAGGAAAAGAGACCCAGTACTTC. The encoded protein is CASRGTGKETQYF.

This clone has just a few counts. The chain has TRBV7-2 and TRBJ1-1; D not certain. The CDR3 length is 13 residues. Per the germline V gene, CDR1 is SGHTA and CDR2 is FQGNSA. Trimming stripped 2 bases from V and 5 bases from J, with 9 bases between. CDR3 region: CASSLTGRTEAFF. CDR3 coding DNA: TGTGCCAGCAGCTTAACGGGGAGAACTGAAGCTTTCTTT.

This chain connects TRBV6-1 to TRBJ2-5; no clear D. The J call may not be correct, given that the DNA end is closer to TRBJ2-7. Germline V gene sequence: CDR1 MNHNS, CDR2 SASEGT. This CDR3 comprises 13 residues. In DNA, the CDR3 is TGTGCCAGCAGAGCACCAATAGTCTACGAGCAGTACTTC. Amino acid sequence: CASRAPIVYEQYF.

On this clone: An end of the junction does not agree with germline; a read error may underlie this. The chain links TRBV13 to TRBJ1-4; 10 positions match TRBD1. Germline assignment: CDR1 PRHDT and CDR2 FYEKMQ (reference sequence). This CDR3 has 14 residues. The CDR3 nucleotides are TGTGCCAGCAGCCTAGGGACAGGGGTGAGAAAACTGTTTTTT. This codes for CASSLGTGVRKLFF.

The chain couples TRBV19 to TRBJ1-2; D not certain. Trimming cost V 5 bases and J 13 bases, with 14 bases left between them. Germline V lookup: CDR1 LNHDA, CDR2 SQIVND (reference sequence). The length of the CDR3 is 11 residues. The DNA for the CDR3 is TGTGCCAGTAGTTCCGGGTCCAGCAGCACCTTC. It is translated as CASSSGSSSTF.

The genes are TRBV29-1 and TRBJ1-2; the match to TRBD1 covers 8 bases. The V gene's germline CDR1 is SQVTM and CDR2 ANQGSEA. Trimming removed 2 bases from V and 8 bases from J; junction bases left unmatched: 7. The CDR3 has 13 amino acids. CDR3 residues: CSVETGGGVGYTF. The CDR3 DNA follows: TGCAGCGTTGAAACAGGGGGTGGTGTGGGCTACACCTTC. Full variable domain (outside the CDR3, taken from reference TRBV29-1 and TRBJ1-2): SAVISQKPSRDICQRGTSLTIQCQVDSQVTMMFWYRQQPGQSLTLIATANQGSEATYESGFVIDKFPISRPNLTFSTLTVSNMSPEDSSIYLCSVETGGGVGYTFGSGTRLTVV.

The genes are TRBV19 and TRBJ2-3, with 7 bases fitting TRBD2. V shed 3 bases, J shed 6 bases, and the junction held 6 bases outside the gene matches. CDR1 is LNHDA, CDR2 SQIVND, per germline (reference sequence). The CDR3 totals 14 residues. CDR3 DNA sequence: TGTGCCAGTAGTATCGGGGGGACCTATGATACGCAGTATTTT. The encoded protein is CASSIGGTYDTQYF.

V usage is TRBV5-4 and J usage is TRBJ1-2; 9 bases are shared with TRBD1. V lost 3 bases to trimming and J lost 6 bases; unmatched junction nucleotides: 3. The germline V gene has CDR1 SGHNT and CDR2 YYREEE (reference sequence). The CDR3 length is 13 residues. This chain's CDR3 is CASSYTGGDGYTF. Here the CDR3 DNA reads TGTGCCAGCAGCTACACAGGGGGCGATGGCTACACCTTC.

This chain joins TRBV2 and TRBJ1-2; D ambiguous. CDR3 length: 13 amino acids. V shed 7 bases and J shed 4 bases, with 13 bases lying between them. From germline, CDR1 is SNHLY and CDR2 FYNNEI. The CDR3 protein is CASNPLASYGYTF. CDR3 DNA sequence: TGTGCCAGCAATCCGCTGGCCTCCTATGGCTACACCTTC.

This clone appeared once. V and J are TRBV11-3 and TRBJ1-5, with 8 bases identical to TRBD1. Unmatched junction bases numbered 18, after V lost 8 bases and J lost 6 bases. CDR1 and CDR2 from the germline V gene are SGHNT and YENEEA. The CDR3 has 17 residues. CDR3 bases: TGTGCCAGCGGCCAGCCCCACCGGGACAGGAAGTCTCAGCCCCAGCATTTT. It yields the protein CASGQPHRDRKSQPQHF.

J is TRBJ1-4 and V is TRBV7-6; the match to TRBD1 covers 7 bases. J gave up 8 bases and V 4 bases, and 10 bases lay outside the gene matches. The germline V gene encodes CDR1 SGHVS and CDR2 FNYEAQ. The CDR3 extends over 15 amino acids. The CDR3 nucleotides are TGTGCCAGCAGCTCAAATACAGGGGCGAACGAAAAACTGTTTTTT. Amino acids: CASSSNTGANEKLFF.

The chain combines TRBV25-1 with TRBJ1-1; tentative D call: TRBD1 (5 bases). V was pared by 2 bases and J by 5 bases, with 18 bases between. This CDR3 is 16 amino acids long. CDR1 MGHDK and CDR2 SYGVNS come from the germline V gene. The CDR3 region has the DNA TGTGCCAGCAGTGAAGAAGGGATGGGGCGGCAAACTGAAGCTTTCTTT. Residues: CASSEEGMGRQTEAFF.

This CDR3 is CASSRPGMWAFF. DNA of the CDR3: TGTGCCAGCAGCCGTCCGGGAATGTGGGCTTTCTTT. The chain uses TRBV5-6 and TRBJ1-1; D not resolved. The CDR3 totals 12 residues. Germline CDR1 SGHDT, CDR2 YYEEEE. V gave up 4 bases and J gave up 11 bases, with 15 bases separating them.

This clone was recorded once. The chain links TRBV15 to TRBJ2-5; TRBD1 matches 7 bases. The CDR3 spans 16 residues. V shed 1 base, J shed 5 bases, and the junction held 10 bases outside the gene matches. Germline values: CDR1 LNHNV, CDR2 YYDKDF (reference sequence). The CDR3 DNA is TGTGCCACCAGCAGAGCCCCGGACAGGACAAGGGAGACCCAGTACTTC. Amino acids: CATSRAPDRTRETQYF.

V gene TRBV7-2 combines with J gene TRBJ2-1, with 10 bases identical to TRBD2. Germline loops: CDR1 SGHTA, CDR2 FQGNSA. J lost 6 bases, V lost 3 bases, and 2 bases had no gene match. The length of the CDR3 is 14 residues. The chain's CDR3 is CASSFTSGANEQFF. CDR3 DNA: TGTGCCAGCAGCTTCACTAGCGGGGCCAATGAGCAGTTCTTC.